This record looks at one T cell receptor (beta chain) sequence and its context. Its antigen remains unidentified. TCRdb keeps only in-frame clones here, not all; method: immunoSEQ multiplex PCR. Of about 92,000 clones listed, just over 85% were seen once; the top ten hold 15% to 19%. This sample stems from a study of glioma-infiltrating T cells after dendritic cell vaccination. Study-wide context: Patients received three intradermal dendritic cell vaccine injections at biweekly intervals.

The study, taken as a whole, reports: Higher pretreatment TIL content predicted longer progression-free time and survival.

Blood PBMC samples: pre-vaccination, two weeks post third vaccination, and at tumor progression. In germline, CDR1 is GTSNPN, CDR2 SVGIG (reference sequence). V shed 2 bases and J shed 1 base, with 11 bases lying between them. This CDR3 has 14 residues. The sequence was collected from a human donor with glioblastoma. The source was blood, collected before dendritic cell vaccination. V and J are TRBV30 and TRBJ2-5, with TRBD2 as a possible D gene (6 bases). CDR3 DNA: TGTGCCTGGAGTAGTGGTAGCGGCCAAGAGACCCAGTACTTC. It yields the protein CAWSSGSGQETQYF. The entire variable domain, with the rest obtained from reference TRBV30 and TRBJ2-5, is as follows: SQTIHQWPATLVQPVGSPLSLECTVEGTSNPNLYWYRQAAGRGLQLLFYSVGIGQISSEVPQNLSASRPQDRQFILSSKKLLLSDSGFYLCAWSSGSGQETQYFGPGTRLLVL.